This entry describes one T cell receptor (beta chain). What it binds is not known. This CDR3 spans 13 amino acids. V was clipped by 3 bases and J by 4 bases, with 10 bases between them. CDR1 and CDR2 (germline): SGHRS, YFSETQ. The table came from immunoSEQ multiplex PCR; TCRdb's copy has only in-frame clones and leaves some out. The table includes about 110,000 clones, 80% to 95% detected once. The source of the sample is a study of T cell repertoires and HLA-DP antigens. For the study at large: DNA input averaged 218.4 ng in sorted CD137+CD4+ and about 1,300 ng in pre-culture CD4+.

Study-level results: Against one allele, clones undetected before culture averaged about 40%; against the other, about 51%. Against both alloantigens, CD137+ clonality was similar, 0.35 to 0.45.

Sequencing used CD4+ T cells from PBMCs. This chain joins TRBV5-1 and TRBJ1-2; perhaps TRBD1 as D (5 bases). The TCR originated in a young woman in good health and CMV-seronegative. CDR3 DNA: TGCGCCAGCAGCTCGACAGCCACCTATGGCTACACCTTC. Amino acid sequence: CASSSTATYGYTF.